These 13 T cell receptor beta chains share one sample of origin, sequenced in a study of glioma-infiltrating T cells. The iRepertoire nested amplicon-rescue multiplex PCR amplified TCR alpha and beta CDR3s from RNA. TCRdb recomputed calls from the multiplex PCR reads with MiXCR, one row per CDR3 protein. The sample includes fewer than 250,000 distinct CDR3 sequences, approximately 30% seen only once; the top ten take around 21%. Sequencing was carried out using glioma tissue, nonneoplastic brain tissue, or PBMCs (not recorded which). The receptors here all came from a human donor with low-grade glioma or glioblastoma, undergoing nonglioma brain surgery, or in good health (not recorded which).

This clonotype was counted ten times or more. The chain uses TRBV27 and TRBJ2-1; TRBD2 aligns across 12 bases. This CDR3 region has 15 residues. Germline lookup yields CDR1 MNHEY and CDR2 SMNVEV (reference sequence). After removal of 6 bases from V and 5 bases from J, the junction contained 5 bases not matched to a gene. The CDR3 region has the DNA TGTGCCAGCAGCGCTAGCGGGAGGGTTGACAATGAGCAGTTCTTC. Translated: CASSASGRVDNEQFF.

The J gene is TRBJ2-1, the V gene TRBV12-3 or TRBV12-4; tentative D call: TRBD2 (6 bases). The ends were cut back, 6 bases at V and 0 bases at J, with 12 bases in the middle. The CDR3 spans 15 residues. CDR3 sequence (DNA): TGTGCCAGCAGAAAGCCGACTAGCTCCTACAATGAGCAGTTCTTC. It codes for CASRKPTSSYNEQFF.

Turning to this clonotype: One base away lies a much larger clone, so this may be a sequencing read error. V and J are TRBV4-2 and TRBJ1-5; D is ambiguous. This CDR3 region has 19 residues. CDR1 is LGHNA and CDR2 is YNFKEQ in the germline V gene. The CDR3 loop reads CASSQDPDRVHGDNKPQHF. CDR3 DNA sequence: TGTGCCAGCAGCCAAGACCCGGATCGGGTCCATGGCGACAATAAGCCCCAGCATTTT.

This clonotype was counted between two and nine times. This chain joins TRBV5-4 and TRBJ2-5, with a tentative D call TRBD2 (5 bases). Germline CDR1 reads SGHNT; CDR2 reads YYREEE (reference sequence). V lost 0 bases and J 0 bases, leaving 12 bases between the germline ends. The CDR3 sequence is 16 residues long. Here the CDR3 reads CASSLAGLPYQETQYF. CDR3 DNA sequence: TGTGCCAGCAGCTTGGCCGGACTGCCGTACCAAGAGACCCAGTACTTC. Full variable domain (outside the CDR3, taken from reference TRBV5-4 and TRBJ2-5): ETGVTQSPTHLIKTRGQQVTLRCSSQSGHNTVSWYQQALGQGPQFIFQYYREEENGRGNFPPRFSGLQFPNYSSELNVNALELDDSALYLCASSLAGLPYQETQYFGPGTRLLVL.

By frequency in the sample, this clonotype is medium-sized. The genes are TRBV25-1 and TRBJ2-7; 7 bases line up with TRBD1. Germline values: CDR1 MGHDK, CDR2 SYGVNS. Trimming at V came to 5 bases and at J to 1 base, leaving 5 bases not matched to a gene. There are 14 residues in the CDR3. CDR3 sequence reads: CASSIPGQSYEQYF. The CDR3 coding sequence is TGTGCCAGCAGTATCCCGGGACAGTCCTACGAGCAGTACTTC.

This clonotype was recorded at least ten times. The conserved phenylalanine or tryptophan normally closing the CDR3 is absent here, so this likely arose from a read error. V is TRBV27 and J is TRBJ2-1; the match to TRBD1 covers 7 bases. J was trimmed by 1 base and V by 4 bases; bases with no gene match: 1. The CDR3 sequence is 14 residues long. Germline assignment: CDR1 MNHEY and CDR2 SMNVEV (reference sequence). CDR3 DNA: TGTGCCAGCAGTTCAGGGGGATCCTACAATGAGCAGTTCTCC. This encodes CASSSGGSYNEQFS.

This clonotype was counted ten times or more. CDR3 protein: CASSRETGANTEAFF. CDR3 sequence (DNA): TGTGCCAGCAGCCGAGAGACAGGGGCGAACACTGAAGCTTTCTTT. The chain employs TRBV7-2 and TRBJ1-1, with TRBD1 matching over 8 bases. With V trimmed by 5 bases and J by 1 base, 6 bases remained unmatched. CDR3 length: 15 amino acids. Germline lookup yields CDR1 SGHTA and CDR2 FQGNSA.

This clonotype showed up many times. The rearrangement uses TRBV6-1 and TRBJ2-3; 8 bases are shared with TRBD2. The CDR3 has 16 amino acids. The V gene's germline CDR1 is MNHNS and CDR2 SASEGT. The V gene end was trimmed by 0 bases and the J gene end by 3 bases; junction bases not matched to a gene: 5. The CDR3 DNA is TGTGCCAGCAGTGAAGCTACGGGAGGGCCGACAGATACGCAGTATTTT. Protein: CASSEATGGPTDTQYF.

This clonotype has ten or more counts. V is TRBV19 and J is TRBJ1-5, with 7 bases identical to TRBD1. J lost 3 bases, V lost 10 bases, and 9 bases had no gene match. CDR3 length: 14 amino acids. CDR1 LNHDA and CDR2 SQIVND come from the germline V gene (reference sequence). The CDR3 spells CATRGSSYNQPQHF. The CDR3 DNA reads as TGTGCCACCAGGGGGAGCAGCTACAATCAGCCCCAGCATTTT. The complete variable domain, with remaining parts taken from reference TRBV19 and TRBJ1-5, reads DGGITQSPKYLFRKEGQNVTLSCEQNLNHDAMYWYRQDPGQGLRLIYYSQIVNDFQKGDIAEGYSVSREKKESFPLTVTSAQKNPTAFYLCATRGSSYNQPQHFGDGTRLSIL.

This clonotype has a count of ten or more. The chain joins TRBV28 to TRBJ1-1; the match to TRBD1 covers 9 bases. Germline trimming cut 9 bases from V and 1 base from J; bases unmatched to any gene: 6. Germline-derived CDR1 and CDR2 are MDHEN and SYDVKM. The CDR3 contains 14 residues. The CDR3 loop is CASEGQGANTEAFF. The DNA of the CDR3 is TGTGCCAGTGAGGGACAGGGTGCGAACACTGAAGCTTTCTTT.

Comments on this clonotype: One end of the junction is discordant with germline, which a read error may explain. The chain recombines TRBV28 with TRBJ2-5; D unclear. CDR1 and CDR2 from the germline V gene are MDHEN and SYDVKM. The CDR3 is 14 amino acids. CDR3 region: CSRSSRLRQEPQSF. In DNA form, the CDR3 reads TGTTCCCGCAGTTCCCGCCTCCGACAAGAGCCCCAGTCCTTC.

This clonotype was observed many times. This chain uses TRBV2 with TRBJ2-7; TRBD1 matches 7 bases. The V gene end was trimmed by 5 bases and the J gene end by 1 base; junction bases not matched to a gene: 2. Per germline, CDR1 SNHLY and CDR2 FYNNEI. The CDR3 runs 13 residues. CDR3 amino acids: CASSMTGSYEQYF. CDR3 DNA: TGTGCCAGCAGTATGACAGGGTCCTACGAGCAGTACTTC. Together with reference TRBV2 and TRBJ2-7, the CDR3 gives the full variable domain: EPEVTQTPSHQVTQMGQEVILRCVPISNHLYFYWYRQILGQKVEFLVSFYNNEISEKSEIFDDQFSVERPDGSNFTLKIRSTKLEDSAMYFCASSMTGSYEQYFGPGTRLTVT.

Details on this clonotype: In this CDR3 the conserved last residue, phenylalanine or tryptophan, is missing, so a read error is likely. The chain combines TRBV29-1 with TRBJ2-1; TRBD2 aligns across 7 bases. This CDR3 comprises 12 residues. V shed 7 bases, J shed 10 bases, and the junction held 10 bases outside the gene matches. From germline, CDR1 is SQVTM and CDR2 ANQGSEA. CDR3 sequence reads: CSGGLHTYEQFS. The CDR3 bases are TGCAGCGGGGGACTACATACCTACGAGCAGTTCTCC.